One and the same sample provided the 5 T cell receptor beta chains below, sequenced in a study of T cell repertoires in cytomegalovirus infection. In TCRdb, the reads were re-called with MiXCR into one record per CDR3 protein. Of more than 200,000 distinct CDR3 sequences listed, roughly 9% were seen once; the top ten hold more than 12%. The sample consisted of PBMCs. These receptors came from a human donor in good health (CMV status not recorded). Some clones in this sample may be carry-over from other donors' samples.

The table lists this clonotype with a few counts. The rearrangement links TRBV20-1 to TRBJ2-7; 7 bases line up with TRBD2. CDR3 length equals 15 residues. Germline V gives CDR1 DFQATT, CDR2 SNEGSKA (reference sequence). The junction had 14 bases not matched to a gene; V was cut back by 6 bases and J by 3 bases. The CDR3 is CSANPPTGRDYEQYF. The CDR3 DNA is TGCAGTGCCAATCCACCGACTGGGAGGGACTACGAGCAGTACTTC.

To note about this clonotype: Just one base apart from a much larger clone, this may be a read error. The CDR3: CASRMTGGQAEAFF. CDR3 in DNA: TGTGCCAGTAGAATGACAGGGGGCCAGGCTGAAGCTTTCTTT. This chain links TRBV19 with TRBJ1-1; 10 bases align to TRBD1. Germline V gives CDR1 LNHDA, CDR2 SQIVND (reference sequence). Trimming removed 6 bases from V and 6 bases from J; junction bases left unmatched: 7. The CDR3 contains 14 residues.

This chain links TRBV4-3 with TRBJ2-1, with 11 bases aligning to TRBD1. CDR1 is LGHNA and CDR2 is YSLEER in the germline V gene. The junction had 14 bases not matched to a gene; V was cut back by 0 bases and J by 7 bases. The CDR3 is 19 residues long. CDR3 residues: CASSQDPTVGTGGENEQFF. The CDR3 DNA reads TGCGCCAGCAGCCAAGATCCGACGGTCGGGACAGGGGGAGAAAATGAGCAGTTCTTC.

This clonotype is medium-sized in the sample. This CDR3 is CASSPQRWSLRDQAKNIQYF. CDR3 nucleotides: TGTGCCAGCAGCCCTCAAAGATGGAGTTTGAGGGATCAAGCCAAAAACATTCAGTACTTC. The V call is TRBV7-2, the J call TRBJ2-4; TRBD2 is a possible D gene (5 bases). The CDR3 totals 20 residues. With 5 bases removed from V and 0 bases from J, the gap between germline ends came to 26 bases. Germline CDR1 is SGHTA and CDR2 is FQGNSA.

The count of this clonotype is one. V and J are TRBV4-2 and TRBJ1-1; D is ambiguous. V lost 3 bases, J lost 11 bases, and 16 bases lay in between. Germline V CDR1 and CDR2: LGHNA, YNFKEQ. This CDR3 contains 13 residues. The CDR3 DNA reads TGTGCCAGCAGCCAGGATACGGGGAGTATGGCTTTCTTT. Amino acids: CASSQDTGSMAFF.